This TCR beta chain was retrieved from a study of blood T cell repertoires in COVID-19. Study information: There were acute and convalescent COVID-19 samples, and they came from the United States, Italy and Spain. Sources were T cells, B-cell-depleted T cells, or PBMCs; the material itself was cDNA or gDNA.

Clones were read by immunoSEQ multiplex PCR, and TCRdb kept only the in-frame ones, dropping some. The table has about 210,000 clones, 70% to 85% seen once. There are 12 residues in the CDR3. V gave up 3 bases and J gave up 8 bases, with 10 bases separating them. The clonotype comes from a middle-aged man with active or convalescent COVID-19. The rearrangement links TRBV12-3 or TRBV12-4 to TRBJ1-1, with a weak D call TRBD1 (5 bases). Sequencing was performed on peripheral blood. CDR3 loop: CASSFYPGEAFF. CDR3 coding DNA: TGTGCCAGCAGTTTTTACCCAGGGGAAGCTTTCTTT.